A single sample is the source of the 9 T cell receptor beta chains below, sequenced in a study of T cell responses to AZD1222 COVID-19 vaccine. Sequencing was performed with immunoSEQ multiplex PCR; in TCRdb, only in-frame clones are kept and a portion is missing. The sample lists approximately 68,000 clones, around 90% occurring once. The sequencing here drew on peripheral blood, taken 28 days after the second dose of the MenACWY control vaccine. The receptors here all came from an adult who received the MenACWY meningococcal vaccine as a control.

As DNA, the CDR3 is TGTGCCAGCAGCCCCGCCGGCGCTCCTGGGGCCAACGTCCTGACTTTC. It encodes CASSPAGAPGANVLTF. The chain uses TRBV7-3 and TRBJ2-6; D gene unclear. Trimming shortened V by 5 bases and J by 2 bases, and 13 bases separated the two germline ends. Looked up from germline, CDR1 is SGHTA and CDR2 is FQGTGA. The CDR3 is 16 residues long.

The V call is TRBV9, the J call TRBJ2-1, with D possibly matching TRBD1 (6 bases). This CDR3 has 14 amino acids. Germline lookup yields CDR1 SGDLS and CDR2 YYNGEE. Trimming took 3 bases from V and 10 from J, leaving 17 bases between them. CDR3 sequence reads: CASSEPGTSNEQFF. CDR3 coding DNA: TGTGCCAGCAGCGAGCCCGGGACAAGTAACGAGCAGTTCTTC.

The chain employs TRBV29-1 and TRBJ1-1; D is possibly TRBD1 (6 bases). The V end lost 7 bases, the J end lost 0 bases, and 12 bases lay between the germline ends. CDR3 length: 13 amino acids. Germline values: CDR1 SQVTM, CDR2 ANQGSEA. CDR3 in DNA: TGCAGCGGCGCCGGACAGATGAACACTGAAGCTTTCTTT. Protein sequence: CSGAGQMNTEAFF.

The chain links TRBV24-1 to TRBJ1-2, with 10 bases lining up with TRBD1. Germline values: CDR1 KGHDR, CDR2 SFDVKD. The CDR3 is made up of 15 amino acids. V lost 5 bases, J lost 7 bases, and 9 bases stayed unmatched. The DNA of the CDR3 is TGTGCCACCAGTGTCGACGACAGGGGGCGGAGTGGCTACACCTTC. Residues: CATSVDDRGRSGYTF.

This chain joins TRBV27 and TRBJ1-1, with a weak D call TRBD1 (5 bases). Deletions cut 5 bases from V and 2 bases from J, with 15 bases between. CDR3 length equals 15 residues. Looked up from germline, CDR1 is MNHEY and CDR2 is SMNVEV (reference sequence). In DNA, the CDR3 is TGTGCCAGCAGTCCCGGACAAGACACCAACACTGAAGCTTTCTTT. Its translation: CASSPGQDTNTEAFF.

This clone was counted once. This chain links TRBV6-1 with TRBJ2-7, with a weak D call TRBD2 (6 bases). CDR1 MNHNS and CDR2 SASEGT come from the germline V gene. V was pared by 3 bases and J by 4 bases, with 13 bases between. The CDR3 is 14 residues long. CDR3 in DNA: TGTGCCAGCAGTGATGAACGGGAGATTTACGAGCAGTACTTC. It is translated as CASSDEREIYEQYF.

The chain carries TRBV7-3 and TRBJ1-5, with D unresolved. V gave up 5 bases and J gave up 4 bases, with 12 bases separating them. Germline CDR1 SGHTA, CDR2 FQGTGA. The CDR3 is 14 residues long. CDR3 region: CASSQYRGNQPQHF. CDR3 in DNA: TGTGCCAGCAGCCAGTACAGAGGTAATCAGCCCCAGCATTTT.

This chain links TRBV14 with TRBJ1-1, with D perhaps matching TRBD1 (5 bases). The CDR3 contains 18 residues. From germline, CDR1 is SGHDN and CDR2 FVKESK. The V end lost 0 bases, the J end lost 5 bases, and 22 bases lay between the germline ends. CDR3 amino acids: CASSQDWGPGGRDTEAFF. CDR3 DNA: TGTGCCAGCAGCCAAGATTGGGGTCCTGGGGGAAGGGATACTGAAGCTTTCTTT.

The rearrangement joins TRBV15 to TRBJ1-1; 10 bases map to TRBD1. V shed 0 bases and J 13 bases; nucleotides not matched to a gene: 8. CDR1 LNHNV and CDR2 YYDKDF come from the germline V gene (reference sequence). This CDR3 region has 14 residues. The CDR3, as DNA: TGTGCCACCAGCAGAGACGTAGGGACAGGGGAACGTTTCTTT. Its translation: CATSRDVGTGERFF.